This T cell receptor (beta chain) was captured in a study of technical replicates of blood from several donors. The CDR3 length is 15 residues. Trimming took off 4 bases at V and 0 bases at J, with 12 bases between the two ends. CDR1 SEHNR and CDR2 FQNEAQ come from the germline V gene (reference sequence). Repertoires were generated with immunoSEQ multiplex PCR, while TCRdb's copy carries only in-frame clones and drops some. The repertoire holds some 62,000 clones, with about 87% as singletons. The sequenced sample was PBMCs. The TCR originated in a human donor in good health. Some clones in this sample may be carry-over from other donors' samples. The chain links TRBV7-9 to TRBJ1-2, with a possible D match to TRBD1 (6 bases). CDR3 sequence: CASSSGHQANYGYTF. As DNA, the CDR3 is TGTGCCAGCAGCTCGGGACACCAAGCTAACTATGGCTACACCTTC.